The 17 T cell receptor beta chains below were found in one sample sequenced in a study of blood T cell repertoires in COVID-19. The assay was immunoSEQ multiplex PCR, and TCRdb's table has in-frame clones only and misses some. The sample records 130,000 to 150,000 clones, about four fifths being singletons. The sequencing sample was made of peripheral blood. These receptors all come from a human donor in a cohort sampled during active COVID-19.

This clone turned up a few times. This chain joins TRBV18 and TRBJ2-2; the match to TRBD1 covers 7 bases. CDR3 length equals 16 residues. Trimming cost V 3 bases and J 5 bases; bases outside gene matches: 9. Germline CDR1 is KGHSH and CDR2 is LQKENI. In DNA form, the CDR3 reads TGTGCCAGCTCACCCCCGACAGGGCGTGAAACCGGGGAGCTGTTTTTT. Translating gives CASSPPTGRETGELFF.

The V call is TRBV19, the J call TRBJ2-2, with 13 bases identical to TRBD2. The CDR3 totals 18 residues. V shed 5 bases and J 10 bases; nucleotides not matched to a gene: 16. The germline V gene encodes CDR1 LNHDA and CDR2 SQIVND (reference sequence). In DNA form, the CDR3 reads TGTGCCAGTAGTCCGGGACTAGCGGGGAGAGGGGGCGGGTCGGAGCTGTTTTTT. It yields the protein CASSPGLAGRGGGSELFF.

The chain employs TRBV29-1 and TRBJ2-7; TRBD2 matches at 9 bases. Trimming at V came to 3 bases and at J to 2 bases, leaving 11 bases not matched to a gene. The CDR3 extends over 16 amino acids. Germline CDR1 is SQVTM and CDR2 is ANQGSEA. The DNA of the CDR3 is TGCAGCGTTGACCTTTACGTAGCGGGAGACCCCTACGAGCAGTACTTC. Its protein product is CSVDLYVAGDPYEQYF.

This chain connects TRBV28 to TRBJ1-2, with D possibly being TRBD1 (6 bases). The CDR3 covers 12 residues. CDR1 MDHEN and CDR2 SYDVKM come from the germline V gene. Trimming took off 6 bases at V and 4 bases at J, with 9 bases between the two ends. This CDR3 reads CASRGQLYGYTF. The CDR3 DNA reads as TGTGCCAGCAGAGGACAGCTCTATGGCTACACCTTC.

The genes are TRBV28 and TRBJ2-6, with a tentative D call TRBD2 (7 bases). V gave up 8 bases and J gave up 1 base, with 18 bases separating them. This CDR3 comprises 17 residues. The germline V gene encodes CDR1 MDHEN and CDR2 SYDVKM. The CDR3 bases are TGTGCCAGCGGCGGTGGGGGGGGCTCGTCTGGGGCCAACGTCCTGACTTTC. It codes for CASGGGGGSSGANVLTF.

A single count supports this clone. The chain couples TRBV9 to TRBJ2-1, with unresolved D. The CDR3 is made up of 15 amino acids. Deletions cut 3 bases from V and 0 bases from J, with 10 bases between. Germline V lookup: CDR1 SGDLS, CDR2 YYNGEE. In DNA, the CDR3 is TGTGCCAGCAGCGGAGCTCCCGGCTCCTACAATGAGCAGTTCTTC. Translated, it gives CASSGAPGSYNEQFF.

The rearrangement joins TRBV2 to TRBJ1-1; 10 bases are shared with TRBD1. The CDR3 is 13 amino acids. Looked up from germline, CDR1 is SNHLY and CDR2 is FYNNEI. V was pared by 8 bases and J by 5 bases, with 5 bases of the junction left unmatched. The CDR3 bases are TGTGCCAGCCCAAAGGACAGGGGGACTGAAGCTTTCTTT. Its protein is CASPKDRGTEAFF.

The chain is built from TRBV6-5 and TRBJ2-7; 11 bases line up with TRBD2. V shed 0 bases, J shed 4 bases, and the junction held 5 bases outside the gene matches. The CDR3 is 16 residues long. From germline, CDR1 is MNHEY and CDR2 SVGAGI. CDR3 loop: CASSYSNSGRGYEQYF. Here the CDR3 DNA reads TGTGCCAGCAGTTACTCGAATAGCGGGAGGGGTTACGAGCAGTACTTC.

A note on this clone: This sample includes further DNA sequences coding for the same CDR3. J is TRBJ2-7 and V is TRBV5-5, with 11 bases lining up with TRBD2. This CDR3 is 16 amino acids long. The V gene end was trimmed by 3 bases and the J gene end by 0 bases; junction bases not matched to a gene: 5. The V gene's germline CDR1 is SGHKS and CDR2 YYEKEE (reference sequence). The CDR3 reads CASSYLAGGLSYEQYF. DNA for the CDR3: TGTGCCAGCAGCTACCTAGCGGGAGGCCTCTCCTACGAGCAGTACTTC.

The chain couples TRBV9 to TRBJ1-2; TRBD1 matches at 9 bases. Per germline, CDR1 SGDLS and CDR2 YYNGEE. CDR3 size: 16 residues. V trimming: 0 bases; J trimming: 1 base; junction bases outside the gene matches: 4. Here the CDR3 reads CASSVDWTGVNYGYTF. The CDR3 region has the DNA TGTGCCAGCAGCGTAGATTGGACAGGGGTTAACTATGGCTACACCTTC.

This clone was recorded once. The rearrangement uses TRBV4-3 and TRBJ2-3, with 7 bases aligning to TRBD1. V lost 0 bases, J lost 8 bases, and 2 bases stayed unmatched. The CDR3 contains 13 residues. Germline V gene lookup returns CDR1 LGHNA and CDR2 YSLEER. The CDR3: CASSQDPGGTQYF. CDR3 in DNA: TGCGCCAGCAGCCAAGACCCAGGGGGTACGCAGTATTTT.

As DNA, the CDR3 is TGTGCCAGCAGGCGGACAGATACGCAGTATTTT. It is translated as CASRRTDTQYF. The gene calls are TRBV2 and TRBJ2-3; D gene ambiguous. The CDR3 runs to 11 residues. The ends were cut back, 6 bases at V and 3 bases at J, with 4 bases in the middle. Germline CDR1 SNHLY, CDR2 FYNNEI.

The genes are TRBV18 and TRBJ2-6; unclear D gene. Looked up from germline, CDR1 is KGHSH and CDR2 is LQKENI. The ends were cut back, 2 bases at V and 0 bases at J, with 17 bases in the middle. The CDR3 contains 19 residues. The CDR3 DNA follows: TGTGCCAGCTCACCAATTCCTCGGCGGCCAAACTCTGGGGCCAACGTCCTGACTTTC. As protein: CASSPIPRRPNSGANVLTF.

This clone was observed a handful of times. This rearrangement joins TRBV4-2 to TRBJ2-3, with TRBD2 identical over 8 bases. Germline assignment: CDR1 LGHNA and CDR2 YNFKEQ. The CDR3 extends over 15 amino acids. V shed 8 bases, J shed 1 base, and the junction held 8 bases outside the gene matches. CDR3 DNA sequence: TGTGCCAGCCGGGAGGGGACTAGGGGCACAGATACGCAGTATTTT. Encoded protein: CASREGTRGTDTQYF.

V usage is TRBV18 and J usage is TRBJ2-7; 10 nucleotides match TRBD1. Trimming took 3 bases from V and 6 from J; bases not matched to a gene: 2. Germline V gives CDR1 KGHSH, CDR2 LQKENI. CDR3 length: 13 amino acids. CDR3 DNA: TGTGCCAGCTCACCGCGGACAGGGGGCGAGCAGTACTTC. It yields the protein CASSPRTGGEQYF.

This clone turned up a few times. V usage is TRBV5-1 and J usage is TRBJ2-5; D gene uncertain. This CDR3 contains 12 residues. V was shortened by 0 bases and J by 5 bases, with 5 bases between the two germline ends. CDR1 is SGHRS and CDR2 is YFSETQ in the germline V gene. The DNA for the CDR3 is TGCGCCAGCAGCTTGGCCCGGGAGACCCAGTACTTC. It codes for CASSLARETQYF. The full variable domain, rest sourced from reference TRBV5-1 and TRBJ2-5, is KAGVTQTPRYLIKTRGQQVTLSCSPISGHRSVSWYQQTPGQGLQFLFEYFSETQRNKGNFPGRFSGRQFSNSRSEMNVSTLELGDSALYLCASSLARETQYFGPGTRLLVL.

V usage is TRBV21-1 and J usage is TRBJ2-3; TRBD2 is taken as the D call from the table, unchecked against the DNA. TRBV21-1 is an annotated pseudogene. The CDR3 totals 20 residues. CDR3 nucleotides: TGTGCCAGCAGCTACCGGGACGGAGGACGACTAGCGGGACTCACAGATACGCAGTATTTT. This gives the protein CASSYRDGGRLAGLTDTQYF.